This T cell receptor (beta chain) was documented in a study of CD8 T cells in ankylosing spondylitis. This clonotype has a count of ten or more. Each CDR3 protein gets one entry after TCRdb re-called the 5' RACE reads with MiXCR. Among 45,000 to 65,000 distinct CDR3 sequences, 7.4% were seen once, and the ten largest hold roughly 8.1%. Deletions cut 0 bases from V and 2 bases from J, with 8 bases between. Germline CDR1 is SGDLS and CDR2 is YYNGEE. The CDR3 sequence is 14 residues long. The receptor was derived from a female donor with ankylosing spondylitis or in good health (not recorded which). The V gene is TRBV9, the J gene TRBJ1-2; TRBD1 is a possible D gene (5 bases). Sequencing was done on a sample of blood, either unsorted or a sorted T cell fraction (not recorded which). Written as DNA, the CDR3 is TGTGCCAGCAGCGTAGGAGAGGGGAACTATGGCTACACCTTC. Residues: CASSVGEGNYGYTF.